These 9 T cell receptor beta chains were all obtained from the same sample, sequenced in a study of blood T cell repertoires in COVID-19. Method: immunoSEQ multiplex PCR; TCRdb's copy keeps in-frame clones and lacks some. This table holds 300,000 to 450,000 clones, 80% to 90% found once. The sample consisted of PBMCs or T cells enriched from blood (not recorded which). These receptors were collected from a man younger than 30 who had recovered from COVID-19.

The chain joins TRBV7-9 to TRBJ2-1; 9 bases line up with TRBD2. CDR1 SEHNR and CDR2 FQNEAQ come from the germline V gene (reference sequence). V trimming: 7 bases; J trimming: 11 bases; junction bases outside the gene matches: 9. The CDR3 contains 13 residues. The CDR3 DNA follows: TGTGCCAGCATTACTAGCGGGTGGCCGCAGCAGTTCTTC. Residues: CASITSGWPQQFF.

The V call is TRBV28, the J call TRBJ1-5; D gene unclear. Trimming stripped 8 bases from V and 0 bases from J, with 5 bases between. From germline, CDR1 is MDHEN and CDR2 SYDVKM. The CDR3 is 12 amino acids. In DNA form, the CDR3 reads TGTGCCAGCGACAATAGCAATCAGCCCCAGCATTTT. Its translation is CASDNSNQPQHF.

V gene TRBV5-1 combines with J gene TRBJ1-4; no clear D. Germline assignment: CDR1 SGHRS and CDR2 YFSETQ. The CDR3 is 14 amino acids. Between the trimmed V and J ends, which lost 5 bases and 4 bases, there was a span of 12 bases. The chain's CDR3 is CASRVGQYNEKLFF. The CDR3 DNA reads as TGCGCCAGCAGGGTCGGTCAATATAATGAAAAACTGTTTTTT.

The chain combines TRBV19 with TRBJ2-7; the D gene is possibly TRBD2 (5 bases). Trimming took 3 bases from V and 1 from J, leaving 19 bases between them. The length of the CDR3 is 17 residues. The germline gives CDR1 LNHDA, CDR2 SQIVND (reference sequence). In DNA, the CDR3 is TGTGCCAGTAGTATGCGGCAGTCCGGGTCGGGATCCTACGAGCAGTACTTC. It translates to CASSMRQSGSGSYEQYF.

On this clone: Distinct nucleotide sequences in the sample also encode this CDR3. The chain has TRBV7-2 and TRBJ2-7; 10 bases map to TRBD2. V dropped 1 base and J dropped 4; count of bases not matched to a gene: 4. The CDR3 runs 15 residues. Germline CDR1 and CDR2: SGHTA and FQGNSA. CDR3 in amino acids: CASSLGAGGQYEQYF. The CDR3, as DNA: TGTGCCAGCAGCTTAGGAGCGGGGGGGCAATACGAGCAGTACTTC.

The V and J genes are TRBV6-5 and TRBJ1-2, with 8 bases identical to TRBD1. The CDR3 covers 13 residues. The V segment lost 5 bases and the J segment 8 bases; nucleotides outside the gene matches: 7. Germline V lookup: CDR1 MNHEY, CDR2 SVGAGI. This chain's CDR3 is CASSTDRGGGYTF. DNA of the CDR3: TGTGCCAGCAGTACCGACAGGGGTGGCGGCTACACCTTC.

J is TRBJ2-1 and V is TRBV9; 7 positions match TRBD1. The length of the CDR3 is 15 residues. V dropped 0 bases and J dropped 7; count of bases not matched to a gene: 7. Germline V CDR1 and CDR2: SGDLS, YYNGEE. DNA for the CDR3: TGTGCCAGCAGCGTAGTGGGACAGTCTGGGAATGAGCAGTTCTTC. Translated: CASSVVGQSGNEQFF.

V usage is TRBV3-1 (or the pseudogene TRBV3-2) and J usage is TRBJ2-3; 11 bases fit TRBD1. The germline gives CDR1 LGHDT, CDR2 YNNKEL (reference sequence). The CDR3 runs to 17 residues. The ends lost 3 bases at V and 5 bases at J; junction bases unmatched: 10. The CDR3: CASSHLLRGTGGDTQYF. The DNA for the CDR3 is TGTGCCAGCAGCCACCTGTTACGCGGGACAGGGGGAGATACGCAGTATTTT.

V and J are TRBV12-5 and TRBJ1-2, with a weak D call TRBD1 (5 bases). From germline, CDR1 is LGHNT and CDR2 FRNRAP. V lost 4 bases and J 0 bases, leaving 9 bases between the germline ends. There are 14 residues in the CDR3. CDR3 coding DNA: TGTGCTAGTGGTTGGCAGGGATCTAACTATGGCTACACCTTC. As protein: CASGWQGSNYGYTF.